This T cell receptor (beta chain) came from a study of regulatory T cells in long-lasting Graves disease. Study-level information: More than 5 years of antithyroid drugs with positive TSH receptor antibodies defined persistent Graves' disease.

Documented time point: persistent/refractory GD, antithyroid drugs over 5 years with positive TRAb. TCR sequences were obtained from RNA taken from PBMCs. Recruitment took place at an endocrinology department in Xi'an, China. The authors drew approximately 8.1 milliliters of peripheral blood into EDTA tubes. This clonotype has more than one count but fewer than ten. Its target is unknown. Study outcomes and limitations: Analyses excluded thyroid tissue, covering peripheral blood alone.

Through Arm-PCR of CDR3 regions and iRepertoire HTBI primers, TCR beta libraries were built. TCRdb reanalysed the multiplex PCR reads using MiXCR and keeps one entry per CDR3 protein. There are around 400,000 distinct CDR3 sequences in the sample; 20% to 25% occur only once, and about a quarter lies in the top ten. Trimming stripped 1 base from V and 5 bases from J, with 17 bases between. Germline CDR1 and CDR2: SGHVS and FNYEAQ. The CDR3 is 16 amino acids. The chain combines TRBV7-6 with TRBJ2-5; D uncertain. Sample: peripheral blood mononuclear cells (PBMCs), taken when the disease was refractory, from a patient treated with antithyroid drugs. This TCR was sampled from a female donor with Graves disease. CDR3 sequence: CASSLVKKAGQETQYF. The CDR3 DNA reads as TGTGCCAGCAGCTTAGTTAAGAAGGCTGGCCAGGAGACCCAGTACTTC.